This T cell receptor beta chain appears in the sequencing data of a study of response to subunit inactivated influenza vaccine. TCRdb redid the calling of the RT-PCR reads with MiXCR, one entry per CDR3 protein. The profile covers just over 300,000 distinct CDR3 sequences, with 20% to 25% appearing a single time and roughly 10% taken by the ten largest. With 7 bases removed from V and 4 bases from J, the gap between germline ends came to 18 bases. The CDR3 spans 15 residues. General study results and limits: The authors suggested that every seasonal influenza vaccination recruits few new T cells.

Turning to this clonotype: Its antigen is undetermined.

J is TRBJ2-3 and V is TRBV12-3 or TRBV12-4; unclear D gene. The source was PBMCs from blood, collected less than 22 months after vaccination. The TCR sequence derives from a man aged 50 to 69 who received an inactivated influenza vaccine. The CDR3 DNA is TGTGCCAGCACATCAGGCAGGACCGGAGCAGATACGCAGTATTTT. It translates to CASTSGRTGADTQYF.